The following is a TCR beta chain sequence with its context. Its target is unknown. The same CDR3 arises from other DNA sequences in this sample as well. Expressed TCRB transcripts were sequenced because the isolated RNA had all been reverse transcribed beforehand. The repertoire was sequenced with immunoSEQ multiplex PCR; TCRdb's copy has only in-frame clones and lacks some. This sample yields 900,000 or so clones, of which around a sixth are seen a single time; about 0.025% belongs to the top ten. The sample belongs to a study of beta chain features in type 1 diabetes. V was shortened by 3 bases and J by 7 bases, with 7 bases between the two germline ends. This CDR3 region has 12 residues. Germline V gives CDR1 MDHEN, CDR2 SYDVKM. General study findings and limits: A greater similarity of naive, central memory and Treg TCRB repertoires was seen among patients than among healthy donors. TCRB CDR3 length was moderately but significantly reduced in all four CD4+ subsets of Type 1 diabetes patients.

This receptor was taken from a woman under 30 in good health. Sequencing was performed on naive CD4+ T cells from blood. V and J are TRBV28 and TRBJ2-4; possible D gene TRBD2, 6 bases. The CDR3, as DNA: TGTGCCAGCAGTTTGGGGGGTAACATTCAGTACTTC. Residues: CASSLGGNIQYF.